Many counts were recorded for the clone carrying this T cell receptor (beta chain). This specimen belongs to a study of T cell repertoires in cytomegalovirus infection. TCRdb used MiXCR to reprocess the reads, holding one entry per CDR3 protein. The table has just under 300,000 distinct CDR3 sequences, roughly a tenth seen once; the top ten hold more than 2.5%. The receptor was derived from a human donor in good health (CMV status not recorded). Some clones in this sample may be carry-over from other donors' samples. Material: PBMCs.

CDR3 amino acids: CASRAGGGTDTQYF. The DNA for the CDR3 is TGTGCCAGCAGAGCGGGGGGGGGCACAGATACGCAGTATTTT. The V call is TRBV12-3 or TRBV12-4, the J call TRBJ2-3; 10 positions agree with TRBD2. V was pared by 6 bases and J by 1 base, with 1 base of the junction left unmatched. CDR3 length equals 14 residues.